This T cell receptor (beta chain) appears in the sequencing data of a study of identical twins. Study outcomes and limitations: Invariant T cells like MAIT and iNKT could partly confound the zero-insertion analyses.

The ends were cut back, 3 bases at V and 2 bases at J, with 7 bases in the middle. CDR3 length: 14 residues. A few counts support this clonotype. Its antigen remains unknown. Each CDR3 protein gets one entry after TCRdb re-called the 5' RACE reads with MiXCR. The sample holds around 250,000 distinct CDR3 sequences; 6.5% to 8% are singletons and the top ten take 13% to 15%. Healthy Caucasians, and only they, were the donors. The same data also went into a second study, on T cells expressing NK-cell markers.

Sequencing input: CD8+ T cells sorted from blood. This receptor was taken from a woman between 18 and 29 years old in good health. The V and J genes are TRBV12-3 or TRBV12-4 and TRBJ1-4; D unclear. CDR3: CASSLRATNEKLFF. The CDR3 DNA reads as TGTGCCAGCAGTTTGCGGGCGACTAATGAAAAACTGTTTTTT.